The clone carrying this T cell receptor beta chain was counted once. Its target is not known. The data were obtained in a study of cytomegalovirus exposure and HLA in healthy donors. Whole-study findings and limits: About 87% or about 30% of the time was how often most TCR beta V segments were productive, according to an earlier analysis.

CDR1 is LNHDA and CDR2 is SQIVND in the germline V gene (reference sequence). This CDR3 region has 15 residues. V shed 10 bases and J 2 bases; nucleotides not matched to a gene: 9. PCR used 60 Vbeta primers and 13 Jbeta primers. Using immunoSEQ multiplex PCR, the repertoire was profiled, and TCRdb retains in-frame clones only, with some absent. The sample contains 130,000 or so clones, around 72% of which appear only once. The receptor's source is a man aged 50 to 60 in good health and CMV-seropositive. Sequenced input: PBMCs. V gene TRBV19 combines with J gene TRBJ2-5; 11 positions agree with TRBD2. The CDR3 nucleotides are TGTGCCACCAGGACTAGCGGGCCTTCTCAAGAGACCCAGTACTTC. Its protein is CATRTSGPSQETQYF.